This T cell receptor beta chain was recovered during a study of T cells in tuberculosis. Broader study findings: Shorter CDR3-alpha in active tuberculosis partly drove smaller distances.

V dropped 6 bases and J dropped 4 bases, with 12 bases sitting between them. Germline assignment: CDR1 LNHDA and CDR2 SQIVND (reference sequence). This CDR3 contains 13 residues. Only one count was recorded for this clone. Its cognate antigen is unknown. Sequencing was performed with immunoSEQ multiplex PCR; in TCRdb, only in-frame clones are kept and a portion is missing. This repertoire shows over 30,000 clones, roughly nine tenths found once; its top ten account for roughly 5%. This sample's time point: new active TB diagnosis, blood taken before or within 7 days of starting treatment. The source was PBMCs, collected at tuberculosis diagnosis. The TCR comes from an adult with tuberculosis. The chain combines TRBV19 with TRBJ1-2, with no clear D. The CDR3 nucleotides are TGTGCCAGTAGCGGAACAGATTTCTATGGCTACACCTTC. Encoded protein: CASSGTDFYGYTF.